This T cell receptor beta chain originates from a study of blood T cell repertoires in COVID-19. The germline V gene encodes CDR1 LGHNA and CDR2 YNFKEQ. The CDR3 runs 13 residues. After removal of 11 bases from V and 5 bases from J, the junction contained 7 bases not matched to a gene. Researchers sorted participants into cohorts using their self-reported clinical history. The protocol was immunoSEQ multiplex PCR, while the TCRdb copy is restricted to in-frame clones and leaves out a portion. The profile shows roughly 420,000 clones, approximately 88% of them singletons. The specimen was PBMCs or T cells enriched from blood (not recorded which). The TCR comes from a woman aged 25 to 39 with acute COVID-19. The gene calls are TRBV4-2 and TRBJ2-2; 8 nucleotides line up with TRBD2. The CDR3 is CACGGPETGELFF. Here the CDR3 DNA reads TGTGCCTGCGGGGGGCCGGAGACCGGGGAGCTGTTTTTT.